This entry features one T cell receptor beta chain sequence. Which antigen it targets is not known. Nothing much larger sits one base from this clone, and base qualities are not available. The collaborating institutions used their own protocols to collect whole blood in K2EDTA tubes. For TCRbeta analysis, collaborators shipped samples as frozen whole blood, isolated PBMCs, or DNA extracted from either of those sample types. V sheds 3 bases and J sheds 2 bases, leaving 10 bases between their ends. From cysteine to phenylalanine, the CDR3 is 14 amino acids long. The DNA shown is the 42-base CDR3, in frame from base 1. Per the germline V gene (reference sequence), LNHNV is the CDR1 and YYDKDF is the CDR2. The sample originates from a study of blood T cell repertoires in COVID-19 (dated by TCRdb to the early 2020s). Regarding the research as a whole: Collaborator samples came from the United States, Italy and Spain and covered acute and convalescent phases of COVID-19. The samples were drawn from the first 160 participants of the ongoing ImmuneRACE study and from 950 to 1,500 subjects provided by 6 global collaborators. HLA class I and class II types, where available, came from metadata supplied by the sample provider rather than from assay-based typing. Subjects who had been exposed to COVID-19, were actively infected with it, or had recovered from it provided the deeply sampled blood TCRbeta repertoires that made up the dataset. A de-identified subject ID, COVID-19 status, age in years and sex were almost always included in the sample metadata. The repertoires were released in a freely available public database intended as a resource for research on the immune response to SARS-CoV-2. The prospective study material was composed of cDNA or gDNA derived from T cells, B-cell-depleted T cells, or PBMCs. On the study overall, not on this receptor specifically: Clinical and demographic metadata were provided uncurated, with the amount varying by source and participant.

TCRbeta CDR3 regions were amplified from genomic DNA by means of the immunoSEQ Assay, a bias-controlled multiplex PCR. Per the source publication's procedure: The number of nucleated cells in each sample was estimated from the amplification of reference gene primers within the assay. To quantify the absolute abundance of each unique TCRbeta CDR3 rearrangement, sequence reads were collapsed and filtered. For each sample, productive Simpson clonality was calculated by taking the square root of Simpson's diversity index across productive rearrangements. Entries here come from immuneACCESS through TCRdb and include only in-frame sequences with V and J called. Some clones fail to appear in such tables; in the studies checked, an unresolved V gene covers under half of the shortfall, and the cause of the remainder is unknown. V and J calls and clone size come straight from that table; D and trimming were deduced from the DNA. In this sample the table shows 75,000 to 100,000 clones, roughly 87% of which occur a single time. 4.9% of the sample is held by the ten biggest clonotypes.

The receptor was isolated from a woman older than 75 with acute or convalescent COVID-19. This chain is built from TRBV15 and TRBJ1-2, with the D segment identity uncertain. Sequenced material: peripheral blood. In nucleotide form, the sequence is TGTGCCACCAGCAGGCCCGGGATGAACTATGGCTACACCTTC. Its protein is CATSRPGMNYGYTF.